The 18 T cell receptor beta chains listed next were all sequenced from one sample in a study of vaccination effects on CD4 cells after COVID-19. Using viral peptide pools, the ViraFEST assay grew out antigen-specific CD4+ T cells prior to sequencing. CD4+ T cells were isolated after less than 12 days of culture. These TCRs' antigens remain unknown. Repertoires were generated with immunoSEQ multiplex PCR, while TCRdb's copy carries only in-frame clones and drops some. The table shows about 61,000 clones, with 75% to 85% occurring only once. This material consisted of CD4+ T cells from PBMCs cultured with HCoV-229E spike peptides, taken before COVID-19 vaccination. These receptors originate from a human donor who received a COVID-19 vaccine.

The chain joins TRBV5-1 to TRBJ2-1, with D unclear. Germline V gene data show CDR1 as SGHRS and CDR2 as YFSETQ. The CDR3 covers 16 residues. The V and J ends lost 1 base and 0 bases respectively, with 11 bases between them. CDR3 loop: CASSLRAQGSYNEQFF. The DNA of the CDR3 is TGCGCCAGCAGCTTGAGGGCCCAAGGCTCCTACAATGAGCAGTTCTTC.

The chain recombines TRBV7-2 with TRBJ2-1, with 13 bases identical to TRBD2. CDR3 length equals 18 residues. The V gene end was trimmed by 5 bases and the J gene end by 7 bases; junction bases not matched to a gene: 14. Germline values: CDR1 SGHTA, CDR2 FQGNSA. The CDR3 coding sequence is TGTGCCAGCAGCCTTTATTTGGGACTAGCGGGGTCCTCGAATGAGCAGTTCTTC. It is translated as CASSLYLGLAGSSNEQFF.

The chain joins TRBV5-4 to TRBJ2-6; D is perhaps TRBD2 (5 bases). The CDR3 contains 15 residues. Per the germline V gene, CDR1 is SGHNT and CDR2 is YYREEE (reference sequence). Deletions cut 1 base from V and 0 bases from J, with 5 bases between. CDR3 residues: CASSLRGSGANVLTF. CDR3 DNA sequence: TGTGCCAGCAGCTTGCGGGGCTCTGGGGCCAACGTCCTGACTTTC.

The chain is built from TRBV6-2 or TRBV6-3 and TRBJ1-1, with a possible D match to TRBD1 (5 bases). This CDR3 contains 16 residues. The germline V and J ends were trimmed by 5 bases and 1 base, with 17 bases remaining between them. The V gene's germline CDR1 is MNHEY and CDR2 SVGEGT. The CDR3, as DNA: TGTGCCAGCAGTCGACGTCAAGGGACGGGGAACACTGAAGCTTTCTTT. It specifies CASSRRQGTGNTEAFF.

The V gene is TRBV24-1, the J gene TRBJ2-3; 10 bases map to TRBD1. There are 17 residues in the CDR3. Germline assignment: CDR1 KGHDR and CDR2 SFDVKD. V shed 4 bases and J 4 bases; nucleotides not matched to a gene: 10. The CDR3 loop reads CATSDRGDRGGPDTQYF. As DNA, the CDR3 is TGTGCCACCAGTGACCGGGGGGACAGGGGAGGTCCAGATACGCAGTATTTT.

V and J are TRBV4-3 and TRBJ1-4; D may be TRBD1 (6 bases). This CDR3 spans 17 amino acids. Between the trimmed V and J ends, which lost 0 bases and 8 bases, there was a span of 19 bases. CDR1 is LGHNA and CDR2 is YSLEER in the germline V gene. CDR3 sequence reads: CASSQDRGGRLEEKLFF. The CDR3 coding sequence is TGCGCCAGCAGCCAAGATCGGGGGGGGCGCTTAGAAGAAAAACTGTTTTTT.

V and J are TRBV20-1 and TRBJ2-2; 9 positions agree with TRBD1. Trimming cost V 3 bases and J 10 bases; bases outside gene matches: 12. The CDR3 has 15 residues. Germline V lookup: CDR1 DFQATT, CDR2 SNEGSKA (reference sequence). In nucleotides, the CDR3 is TGCAGTGCTAGTGCCGGGACAGGGTTGGGTGCGGAGCTGTTTTTT. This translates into CSASAGTGLGAELFF.

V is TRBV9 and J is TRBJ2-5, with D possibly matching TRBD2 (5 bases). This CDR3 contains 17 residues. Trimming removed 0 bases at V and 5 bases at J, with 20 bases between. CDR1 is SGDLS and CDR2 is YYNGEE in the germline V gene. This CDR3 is CASSVAGRLSARETQYF. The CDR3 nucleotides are TGTGCCAGCAGCGTAGCTGGGAGATTATCAGCGCGGGAGACCCAGTACTTC.

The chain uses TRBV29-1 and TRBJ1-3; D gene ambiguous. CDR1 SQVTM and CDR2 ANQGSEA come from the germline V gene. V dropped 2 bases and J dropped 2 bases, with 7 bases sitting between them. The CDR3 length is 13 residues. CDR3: CSVERGTGNTIYF. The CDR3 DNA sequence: TGCAGCGTTGAAAGAGGAACTGGAAACACCATATATTTT.

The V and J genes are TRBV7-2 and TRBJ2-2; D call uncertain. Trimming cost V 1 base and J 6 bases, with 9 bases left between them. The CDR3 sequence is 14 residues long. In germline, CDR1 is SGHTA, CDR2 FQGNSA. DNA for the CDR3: TGTGCCAGCAGCTTAGTCCACGCGGCCGGGGAGCTGTTTTTT. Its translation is CASSLVHAAGELFF. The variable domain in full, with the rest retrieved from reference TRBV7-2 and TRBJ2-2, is GAGVSQSPSNKVTEKGKDVELRCDPISGHTALYWYRQSLGQGLEFLIYFQGNSAPDKSGLPSDRFSAERTGGSVSTLTIQRTQQEDSAVYLCASSLVHAAGELFFGEGSRLTVL.

CDR3 coding DNA: TGCGCCAGCAGCCAACTCGGACAGAATTACTATGGCTACACCTTC. As protein: CASSQLGQNYYGYTF. The chain carries TRBV4-3 and TRBJ1-2, with a tentative D call TRBD1 (6 bases). Germline values: CDR1 LGHNA, CDR2 YSLEER. Trimming took 2 bases from V and 3 from J, leaving 13 bases between them. The CDR3 extends over 15 amino acids.

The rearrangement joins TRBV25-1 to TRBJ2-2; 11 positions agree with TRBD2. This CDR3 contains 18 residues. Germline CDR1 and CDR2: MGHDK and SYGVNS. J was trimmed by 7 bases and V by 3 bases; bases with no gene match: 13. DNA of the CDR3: TGTGCCAGCAGTGACCCCCTAACTAGCGGGGGAAAAAGCGGGGAGCTGTTTTTT. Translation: CASSDPLTSGGKSGELFF.

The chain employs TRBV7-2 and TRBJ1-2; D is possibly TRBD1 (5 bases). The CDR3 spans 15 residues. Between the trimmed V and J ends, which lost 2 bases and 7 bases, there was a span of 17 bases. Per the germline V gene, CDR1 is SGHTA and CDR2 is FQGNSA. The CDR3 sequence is CASSLRSPGLSGYTF. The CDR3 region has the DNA TGTGCCAGCAGCTTACGTTCGCCAGGGCTGTCTGGCTACACCTTC.

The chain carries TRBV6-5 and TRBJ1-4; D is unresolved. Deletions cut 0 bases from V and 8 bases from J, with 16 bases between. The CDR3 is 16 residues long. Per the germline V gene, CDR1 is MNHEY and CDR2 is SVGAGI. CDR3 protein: CASSYSRVRQEEKLFF. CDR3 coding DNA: TGTGCCAGCAGTTACTCGAGGGTGAGGCAAGAGGAAAAACTGTTTTTT.

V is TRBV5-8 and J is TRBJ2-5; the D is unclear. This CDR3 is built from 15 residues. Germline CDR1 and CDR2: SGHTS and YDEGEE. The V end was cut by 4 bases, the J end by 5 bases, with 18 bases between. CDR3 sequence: CASSHRADMGETQYF. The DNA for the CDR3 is TGTGCCAGCAGCCACCGGGCCGATATGGGGGAGACCCAGTACTTC. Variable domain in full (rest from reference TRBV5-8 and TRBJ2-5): EAGVTQSPTHLIKTRGQQATLRCSPISGHTSVYWYQQALGLGLQFLLWYDEGEERNRGNFPPRFSGRQFPNYSSELNVNALELEDSALYLCASSHRADMGETQYFGPGTRLLVL.

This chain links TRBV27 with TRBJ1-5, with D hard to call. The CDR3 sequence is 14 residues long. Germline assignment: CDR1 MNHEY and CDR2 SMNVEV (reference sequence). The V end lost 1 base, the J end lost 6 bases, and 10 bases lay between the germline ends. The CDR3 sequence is CASSLLGFGQPQHF. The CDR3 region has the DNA TGTGCCAGCAGTTTATTGGGGTTTGGTCAGCCCCAGCATTTT.

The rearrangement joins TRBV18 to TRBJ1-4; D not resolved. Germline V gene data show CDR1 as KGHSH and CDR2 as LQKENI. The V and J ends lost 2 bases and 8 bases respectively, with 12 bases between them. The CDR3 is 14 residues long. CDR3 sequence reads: CASSPGEVREKLFF. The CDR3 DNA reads TGTGCCAGCTCACCAGGGGAGGTTCGGGAAAAACTGTTTTTT. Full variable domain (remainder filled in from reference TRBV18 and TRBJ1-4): NAGVMQNPRHLVRRRGQEARLRCSPMKGHSHVYWYRQLPEEGLKFMVYLQKENIIDESGMPKERFSAEFPKEGPSILRIQQVVRGDSAAYFCASSPGEVREKLFFGSGTQLSVL.

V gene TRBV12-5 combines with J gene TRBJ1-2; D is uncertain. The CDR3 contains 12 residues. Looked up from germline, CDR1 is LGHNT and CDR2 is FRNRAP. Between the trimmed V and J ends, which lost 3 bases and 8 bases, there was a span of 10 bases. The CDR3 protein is CASGFEIGGYTF. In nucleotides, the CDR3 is TGTGCTAGTGGTTTTGAGATAGGAGGCTACACCTTC.